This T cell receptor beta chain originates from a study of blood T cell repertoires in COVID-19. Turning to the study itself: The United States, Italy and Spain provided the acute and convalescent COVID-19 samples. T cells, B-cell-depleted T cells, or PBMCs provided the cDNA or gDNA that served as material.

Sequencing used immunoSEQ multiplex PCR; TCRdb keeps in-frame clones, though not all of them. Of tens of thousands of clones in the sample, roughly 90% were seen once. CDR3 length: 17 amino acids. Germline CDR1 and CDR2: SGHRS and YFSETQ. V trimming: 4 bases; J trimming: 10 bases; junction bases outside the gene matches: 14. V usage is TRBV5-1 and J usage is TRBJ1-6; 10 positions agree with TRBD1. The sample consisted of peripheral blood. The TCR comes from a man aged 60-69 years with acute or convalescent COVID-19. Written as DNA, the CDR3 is TGCGCCAGCAGCCCCCCCCTTTTGGGACAGGGGAACTCACCCCTCCACTTT. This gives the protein CASSPPLLGQGNSPLHF.